Listed here are 17 T cell receptor beta chains from one sample, sequenced in a study of blood T cells in healthy people across ages. Using a J-beta primer mix together with a sample-barcoded 5' primer, a second PCR was run for 7 to 11 cycles. TCRdb recomputed calls from the 5' RACE reads with MiXCR, one row per CDR3 protein. Of about 800,000 distinct CDR3 sequences listed, 55% to 75% are singletons. Input material: blood. The receptors come from a young man in good health.

V is TRBV20-1 and J is TRBJ2-3; 10 nucleotides agree with TRBD2. Germline V gene lookup returns CDR1 DFQATT and CDR2 SNEGSKA (reference sequence). Germline trimming cut 0 bases from V and 5 bases from J; bases unmatched to any gene: 8. CDR3 length equals 16 residues. The DNA for the CDR3 is TGCAGTGCTAGAGATTTGAGCGGGAGGGCCGGAGATACGCAGTATTTT. Amino acid sequence: CSARDLSGRAGDTQYF.

J is TRBJ2-3 and V is TRBV29-1; 12 bases line up with TRBD2. Germline lookup yields CDR1 SQVTM and CDR2 ANQGSEA. The CDR3 is 14 amino acids. With V trimmed by 6 bases and J by 2 bases, 3 bases remained unmatched. Here the CDR3 DNA reads TGCAGCGTCGGACTAGCGGGAAACACAGATACGCAGTATTTT. Translation: CSVGLAGNTDTQYF.

The sample holds a few counts of this clonotype. The chain links TRBV7-2 to TRBJ2-3, with D uncertain. The germline gives CDR1 SGHTA, CDR2 FQGNSA. CDR3 length equals 16 residues. Trimming took 1 base from V and 1 from J, leaving 12 bases between them. CDR3 sequence: CASSLGVSFGTDTQYF. Here the CDR3 DNA reads TGTGCCAGCAGCTTAGGTGTCAGCTTCGGCACAGATACGCAGTATTTT.

The CDR3 region has the DNA TGTGCCAGCAGCGTAGATACGGGGGCAGGAGAGACCCAGTACTTC. Its protein is CASSVDTGAGETQYF. J is TRBJ2-5 and V is TRBV9; D may correspond to TRBD1 or TRBD2 (6 bases each). Germline CDR1 is SGDLS and CDR2 is YYNGEE. V lost 0 bases and J 4 bases, leaving 13 bases between the germline ends. The CDR3 contains 15 residues. Using reference TRBV9 and TRBJ2-5 for the parts outside the CDR3, the full variable domain is DSGVTQTPKHLITATGQRVTLRCSPRSGDLSVYWYQQSLDQGLQFLIQYYNGEERAKGNILERFSAQQFPDLHSELNLSSLELGDSALYFCASSVDTGAGETQYFGPGTRLLVL.

The V and J genes are TRBV12-3 or TRBV12-4 and TRBJ2-3; D remains unclear. V dropped 3 bases and J dropped 15 bases, with 22 bases sitting between them. The CDR3 runs to 14 residues. Here the CDR3 DNA reads TGTGCCAGCAGTTTCAGAGTGGGCGGAGATACGGAATATTTT. Amino acid sequence: CASSFRVGGDTEYF.

This clonotype was observed at least ten times. The rearrangement uses TRBV7-2 and TRBJ1-2; TRBD1 agrees at 7 bases. Germline V gene lookup returns CDR1 SGHTA and CDR2 FQGNSA. V lost 1 base and J lost 6; bases outside the gene matches: 11. The CDR3 extends over 16 amino acids. Here the CDR3 DNA reads TGTGCCAGCAGCTTAGGACAGGGATCATCTAGAAATGGCTACACCTTC. Its translation is CASSLGQGSSRNGYTF.

This clonotype has just a few counts. The CDR3 sequence is CSVGAEVGYEQYF. For the CDR3, the DNA is TGCAGCGTTGGAGCGGAGGTCGGCTACGAGCAGTACTTC. The J gene is TRBJ2-5, the V gene TRBV29-1; D might be TRBD2 (5 bases). The assigned J gene may be wrong: the sequence end matches TRBJ2-7 better. Germline V gives CDR1 SQVTM, CDR2 ANQGSEA. CDR3 length: 13 amino acids.

The chain recombines TRBV30 with TRBJ2-3; D is undetermined. This CDR3 region has 11 residues. CDR1 is GTSNPN and CDR2 is SVGIG in the germline V gene (reference sequence). Trimming left V 2 bases short and J 5 bases short, with 5 bases between. CDR3 sequence reads: CAWSIQDTQYF. DNA of the CDR3: TGTGCCTGGAGTATTCAAGATACGCAGTATTTT.

The rearrangement links TRBV20-1 to TRBJ2-5; D possibly matches TRBD1 or TRBD2 (5 bases each). The J call is in doubt because the DNA end fits TRBJ2-7 better. Germline V gene lookup returns CDR1 DFQATT and CDR2 SNEGSKA (reference sequence). The CDR3 covers 15 residues. This CDR3 is CSAFQIGTLTGEQYF. CDR3 nucleotide sequence: TGCAGTGCTTTTCAGATCGGGACCCTAACAGGCGAGCAGTACTTC.

Concerning this clonotype itself: A much larger clone lies a single base off, so this may be a read error. This rearrangement joins TRBV20-1 to TRBJ2-1, with 10 bases aligning to TRBD1. The CDR3 runs to 17 residues. Trimming took 8 bases from V and 5 from J; bases not matched to a gene: 18. Germline V gene lookup returns CDR1 DFQATT and CDR2 SNEGSKA (reference sequence). CDR3: CSWPGQGSRKADNEQFF. DNA of the CDR3: TGCAGTTGGCCGGGACAGGGGAGTCGTAAGGCGGACAATGAGCAGTTCTTC.

Regarding this clonotype: Since a much larger clone is just one base distant, this may be a read error. The chain is built from TRBV7-3 and TRBJ2-1; TRBD1 is a possible D gene (5 bases). This CDR3 spans 15 amino acids. V gave up 5 bases and J gave up 1 base, with 12 bases separating them. Germline V gene sequence: CDR1 SGHTA, CDR2 FQGTGA. This chain's CDR3 is CASSPGPVSYNEQFF. CDR3 sequence (DNA): TGTGCCAGCAGCCCAGGGCCGGTGTCCTACAATGAGCAGTTCTTC.

This clonotype was recorded once. V and J are TRBV27 and TRBJ2-3; D gene unclear. The V and J ends lost 5 bases and 1 base respectively, with 7 bases between them. This CDR3 contains 13 residues. Germline CDR1 reads MNHEY; CDR2 reads SMNVEV (reference sequence). This CDR3 reads CASSHSGTDTQYF. In DNA, the CDR3 is TGTGCCAGCAGTCACAGTGGCACAGATACGCAGTATTTT.

This chain uses TRBV10-3 with TRBJ2-1, with D perhaps matching TRBD2 (6 bases). This CDR3 is 15 amino acids long. The V end was cut by 6 bases, the J end by 5 bases, with 17 bases between. Looked up from germline, CDR1 is ENHRY and CDR2 is SYGVKD. CDR3 sequence (DNA): TGTGCCATCAGGGGCAACCGGGACTCTCACAATGAGCAGTTCTTC. Translation: CAIRGNRDSHNEQFF.

The chain has TRBV4-3 and TRBJ2-1; TRBD2 might be the D (5 bases). Germline CDR1 is LGHNA and CDR2 is YSLEER. Between the trimmed V and J ends, which lost 0 bases and 9 bases, there was a span of 15 bases. This CDR3 region has 15 residues. The CDR3 spells CASSQDTAGGREQFF. The CDR3 DNA reads TGCGCCAGCAGCCAAGATACGGCGGGCGGACGTGAGCAGTTCTTC.

This chain joins TRBV3-1 and TRBJ2-1; D is ambiguous. The V end lost 5 bases, the J end lost 1 base, and 12 bases lay between the germline ends. The CDR3 runs to 15 residues. CDR1 LGHDT and CDR2 YNNKEL come from the germline V gene (reference sequence). The CDR3 sequence is CASSGGTPSYNEQFF. In DNA form, the CDR3 reads TGTGCCAGCAGCGGCGGCACTCCTTCCTACAATGAGCAGTTCTTC.

A few counts support this clonotype. This sequence joins TRBV7-6 and TRBJ1-6; no definite D call. The V and J ends lost 1 base and 6 bases respectively, with 7 bases between them. This CDR3 has 14 amino acids. Germline V lookup: CDR1 SGHVS, CDR2 FNYEAQ. The CDR3, as DNA: TGTGCCAGCAGCTTAGGGACTGTTAATTCACCCCTCCACTTT. This gives the protein CASSLGTVNSPLHF.

The V call is TRBV11-2, the J call TRBJ1-4; D is unresolved. There are 15 residues in the CDR3. The V gene's germline CDR1 is SGHAT and CDR2 FQNNGV. Trimming cost V 11 bases and J 5 bases, with 21 bases left between them. CDR3 coding DNA: TGTGCCCGCAACTTAGACGGAGGATGGAATGAAAAACTGTTTTTT. Translated, it gives CARNLDGGWNEKLFF. The full variable domain, its missing parts supplied by reference TRBV11-2 and TRBJ1-4, is EAGVAQSPRYKIIEKRQSVAFWCNPISGHATLYWYQQILGQGPKLLIQFQNNGVVDDSQLPKDRFSAERLKGVDSTLKIQPAKLEDSAVYLCARNLDGGWNEKLFFGSGTQLSVL.